This T cell receptor beta chain was identified during a study of blood T cells in healthy people across ages. The CDR3 totals 16 residues. V was clipped by 2 bases and J by 3 bases; unmatched bases: 8. Looked up from germline, CDR1 is SGHKS and CDR2 is YYEKEE (reference sequence). Then a second PCR, running about 6 to 11 cycles, was carried out with a sample-barcoded 5' primer and a J-beta primer mix. TCRdb re-derived calls from the 5' RACE reads in MiXCR, one entry per CDR3 protein. The sample includes about 1,000,000 distinct CDR3 sequences, under 55% of them seen just once. This sequence originates from a woman aged 55-69 years in good health. Sequences were obtained from blood. This chain joins TRBV5-5 and TRBJ1-5; 7 positions match TRBD1. DNA for the CDR3: TGTGCCAGCAGCTTTGATCTGGGACAGTACAATCAGCCCCAGCATTTT. Its protein is CASSFDLGQYNQPQHF.